This T cell receptor beta chain was retrieved from a study of blood T cell repertoires in COVID-19. About the research overall: Acute and convalescent COVID-19 samples came from the United States, Italy and Spain. The analysed material was cDNA or gDNA that came from T cells, B-cell-depleted T cells, or PBMCs.

The authors' processing: Amplifying reference gene primers gave estimates of nucleated cell counts. The table came from immunoSEQ multiplex PCR; TCRdb's copy has only in-frame clones and leaves some out. Clone size and the V and J calls come from that table; the DNA yielded D and trimming. The repertoire holds about 88,000 clones, 87% seen once, with about 15% in the top ten. Germline CDR1 reads SEHNR; CDR2 reads FQNEAQ (reference sequence). Trimming removed 7 bases from V and 10 bases from J; junction bases left unmatched: 12. The CDR3 is 15 residues long. The sequenced sample was peripheral blood. This sequence was found in a male donor with acute or convalescent COVID-19. The chain links TRBV7-9 to TRBJ2-1, with 11 nucleotides matching TRBD1. The CDR3 sequence is CASTITGTGGYEQFF. CDR3 DNA: TGTGCCAGCACCATAACGGGGACAGGGGGTTACGAGCAGTTCTTC. The full variable domain, rest sourced from reference TRBV7-9 and TRBJ2-1, is DTGVSQNPRHKITKRGQNVTFRCDPISEHNRLYWYRQTLGQGPEFLTYFQNEAQLEKSRLLSDRFSAERPKGSFSTLEIQRTEQGDSAMYLCASTITGTGGYEQFFGPGTRLTVL.